The entry that follows covers one TCR beta chain sequence. What it binds is not known. Sequenced with the Oncomine TCR Beta short-read assay was DNA taken from cultured CD4+ T cells. Once CD4+ T cells had been cultured, genomic DNA was extracted from them. TCRdb processed the PCR reads anew with MiXCR; each CDR3 protein has one entry. The sample shows approximately 8,800 distinct CDR3 sequences, more than 55% of them seen only once. CDR3 length: 16 residues. CDR1 is KGHSH and CDR2 is LQKENI in the germline V gene. V was shortened by 2 bases and J by 1 base, with 14 bases between the two germline ends. This record belongs to a study of vaccination and CD4 T cells after COVID-19. Study at large: Cells received overlapping spike peptides from SARS-CoV-2, HCoV-NL63, HCoV-OC43 and HCoV-229E as stimulation.

The treatment: roughly 11-day PBMC culture with coronavirus spike peptide pools or control peptides (ViraFEST assay). ViraFEST expanded antigen-specific T cells with peptide pools, then sequenced TCRs. Sample: CD4+ T cells from blood, cultured in vitro. The J gene is TRBJ1-1, the V gene TRBV18; the D is unclear. The clonotype was recovered from a human donor who had recovered from COVID-19. The CDR3, as DNA: TGTGCCAGCTCACCAGGGCTGGTCAGTTGGAACACTGAAGCTTTCTTT. It encodes CASSPGLVSWNTEAFF.